A selection of T cell receptor beta chains follows, all from one sample in a study of cytomegalovirus exposure and HLA in healthy donors. Libraries were prepared by immunoSEQ multiplex PCR; TCRdb keeps only in-frame clonotypes and omits some of them. The table includes 150,000 to 200,000 clones, around 83% detected once. Source material: PBMCs. The receptors were gathered from a man aged 50 to 60 in good health and CMV-seropositive. The CDR3 runs from the conserved cysteine through the conserved F or W. D genes are given only for firm matches. Clone size appears in some rows only: once, few, many, or a class for an expanded clone.

V,J,size,D,DNA,CDR3
TRBV2,TRBJ1-1,-,TRBD1,TGTGCCAGCATATACAGGGGCTACGACACTGAAGCTTTCTTT,CASIYRGYDTEAFF
TRBV6-1,TRBJ2-4,-,TRBD1,TGTGCCAGCAGCCTAGGGACAGCGCCGGACATTCAGTACTTC,CASSLGTAPDIQYF
TRBV28,TRBJ1-2,once,-,TGTGCCAGCAACTCTCCCCTAGGGCCCGACAGTAACTATGGCTACACCTTC,CASNSPLGPDSNYGYTF
TRBV30,TRBJ1-6,-,-,TGTGCCTGGAGTGTACCAGGGATGAGCTCCTATAATTCACCCCTCCACTTT,CAWSVPGMSSYNSPLHF
TRBV28,TRBJ2-5,-,-,TGTGCCAGCAGGAGTACAGGGAAAGAGACCCAGTACTTC,CASRSTGKETQYF
TRBV14,TRBJ2-5,-,-,TGTGCCAGCAGCCAAGATCGTACTAGCAATCGAGGGGAGACCCAGTACTTC,CASSQDRTSNRGETQYF
TRBV6-1,TRBJ2-3,-,-,TGTGCCAGCAGTGAAGCCGGGGGACTCGGTACGCAGTATTTT,CASSEAGGLGTQYF
TRBV7-8,TRBJ2-5,-,-,TGTGCCAGCAGCGCCGCCAGTGAGACCCAGTACTTC,CASSAASETQYF
TRBV6-1,TRBJ1-3,-,TRBD1,TGTGCCAGCAGTAAAGACAGGGACAACACCATATATTTT,CASSKDRDNTIYF
TRBV5-1,TRBJ1-5,-,-,TGCGCCAGCACCAATGGTCAGGAATATCAGCCCCAGCATTTT,CASTNGQEYQPQHF
TRBV6-5,TRBJ2-2,once,-,TGTGCCAGCTTTAGGGGGATCGGGGAGCTGTTTTTT,CASFRGIGELFF
TRBV27,TRBJ2-1,-,TRBD2,TGTGCCTCCAGACTAGCGGGGCTCTACAATGAGCAGTTCTTC,CASRLAGLYNEQFF
TRBV19,TRBJ1-2,-,TRBD1,TGTGCCAGTCTCCCCGGACAGGGGTCTTTCTATGGCTACACCTTC,CASLPGQGSFYGYTF
TRBV18,TRBJ2-2,-,TRBD1,TGTGCCAGCTCACCACGTGTCGGGACAGGGGTATCCGGGGAGCTGTTTTTT,CASSPRVGTGVSGELFF
TRBV2,TRBJ1-1,-,TRBD1,TGTGCCAGCAGCCCCCGGACAGGAGGCACTGAAGCTTTCTTT,CASSPRTGGTEAFF
TRBV6-4,TRBJ2-3,-,-,TGTGCCAGCAGTGAGTCTTTGGCGGGGTCAGATACGCAGTATTTT,CASSESLAGSDTQYF
TRBV19,TRBJ1-6,-,-,TGTGCCAGTCGTGCGGGGGTGGGTTCACCCCTCCACTTT,CASRAGVGSPLHF
TRBV28,TRBJ2-3,-,TRBD2,TGTGCCAGCAGTTTAGTACGCCTAGCGGGGGGGCCCAGGACGCAGTATTTT,CASSLVRLAGGPRTQYF
TRBV7-9,TRBJ1-1,-,TRBD1,TGTGCCAGCAGCACCGGGACAGGGGGGTCGAAAGCTTTCTTT,CASSTGTGGSKAFF
TRBV28,TRBJ1-2,-,TRBD1,TGTGCCAGCAGACTCAGGGGGCGGAGGGGTGGAGGCTACACCTTC,CASRLRGRRGGGYTF
TRBV5-1,TRBJ1-6,-,-,TGCGCCAGCAGCTTGGCAGGGCATTCACCCCTCCACTTT,CASSLAGHSPLHF
TRBV6-4,TRBJ2-2,-,-,TGTGCCAGCATAACTAGAGTGAACACCGGGGAGCTGTTTTTT,CASITRVNTGELFF
TRBV30,TRBJ2-3,-,-,TGTGCCTGGAGTGTACTTCCGGGGGATACGCAGTATTTT,CAWSVLPGDTQYF
TRBV7-9,TRBJ2-7,-,TRBD2,TGTGCCAGCAGCTTATGGGGACGGTTTAGCGGGAAGTTCGAGCAGTACTTC,CASSLWGRFSGKFEQYF
TRBV9,TRBJ2-5,-,-,TGTGCCAGCAGCTACCTTGGAGGACAAGAGACCCAGTACTTC,CASSYLGGQETQYF
TRBV28,TRBJ1-1,once,-,TGTGCCAGCAGTTTATTCGACCGGAGAACTGAAGCTTTCTTT,CASSLFDRRTEAFF